Below, 23 T cell receptor beta chains from the same sample are listed, as sequenced in a study of T cells after yellow fever vaccination. TCRdb re-called the 5' RACE reads through MiXCR, storing one row per CDR3 protein. The sample carries more than 350,000 distinct CDR3 sequences, 11% recorded once. Sequencing was performed on PBMCs, taken on the day of the first yellow fever vaccination. Receptors were obtained from a man younger than 35 who received the YFV17D yellow fever vaccine.

There are a few counts of this clonotype. The CDR3 reads CASSARGQPLPGTQYF. CDR3 DNA: TGTGCCAGCAGCGCACGGGGACAGCCGCTCCCTGGTACGCAGTATTTT. The rearrangement uses TRBV4-2 and TRBJ2-3, with 7 bases aligning to TRBD1. After removal of 5 bases from V and 8 bases from J, the junction contained 16 bases not matched to a gene. Germline CDR1 is LGHNA and CDR2 is YNFKEQ. The CDR3 extends over 16 amino acids.

This clonotype was counted between two and nine times. This chain uses TRBV20-1 with TRBJ2-3; possible D gene TRBD2, 6 bases. Germline assignment: CDR1 DFQATT and CDR2 SNEGSKA (reference sequence). The CDR3 covers 15 residues. The V and J ends lost 3 bases and 2 bases respectively, with 15 bases between them. CDR3 nucleotides: TGCAGTGCTAGTAGCGGTGCAGAGCACACAGATACGCAGTATTTT. It is translated as CSASSGAEHTDTQYF.

This chain joins TRBV6-1 and TRBJ2-2; 12 bases fit TRBD2. This CDR3 is built from 16 residues. CDR1 and CDR2 (germline): MNHNS, SASEGT. V lost 6 bases, J lost 7 bases, and 9 bases stayed unmatched. The CDR3: CASRASGGALGGELFF. The CDR3 nucleotides read TGTGCCAGCAGGGCTAGCGGGGGGGCTCTAGGCGGGGAGCTGTTTTTT.

The V and J genes are TRBV20-1 and TRBJ2-7; 9 nucleotides align to TRBD1. From germline, CDR1 is DFQATT and CDR2 SNEGSKA (reference sequence). The J segment lost 7 bases and the V segment lost 6 bases, leaving 13 bases of the junction unmatched. CDR3 length equals 14 residues. This chain's CDR3 is CSATTPGQGGEQYF. The CDR3 DNA is TGCAGTGCGACGACGCCGGGACAGGGCGGAGAGCAGTACTTC.

This clonotype was picked up a small number of times. The chain employs TRBV11-1 and TRBJ2-7; 12 bases map to TRBD2. Trimming cost V 4 bases and J 5 bases; bases outside gene matches: 6. The CDR3 runs 15 residues. CDR1 and CDR2 from the germline V gene are SGHAT and FQDESV (reference sequence). CDR3 DNA sequence: TGTGCCAGCAGCTCGAGACTAGCGGGGGTTAACGAGCAGTACTTC. This gives the protein CASSSRLAGVNEQYF.

There are a few counts of this clonotype. The chain employs TRBV14 and TRBJ2-7; 7 bases are shared with TRBD1. The germline gives CDR1 SGHDN, CDR2 FVKESK. With 3 bases clipped from V and 0 bases from J, the junction kept 2 bases outside the gene matches. The CDR3 is 14 amino acids. The CDR3 protein is CASSQSGGSYEQYV. The CDR3 DNA reads TGTGCCAGCAGCCAGTCAGGGGGCTCCTACGAGCAGTACGTC.

Of note for this clonotype: At one end, the junction sequence differs from germline, possibly due to a read error. This chain links TRBV20-1 with TRBJ1-6; D possibly corresponds to TRBD1 (5 bases). The CDR3 is 14 residues long. Germline V CDR1 and CDR2: DFQATT, SNEGSKA (reference sequence). DNA for the CDR3: TGCAGTGCTAGCTCCGACAGTTATAATTCACCCATCCACTTT. Protein product: CSASSDSYNSPIHF.

The sample holds many counts of this clonotype. V gene TRBV11-2 combines with J gene TRBJ1-1, with a weak D call TRBD1 (5 bases). Germline lookup yields CDR1 SGHAT and CDR2 FQNNGV. V lost 1 base and J 1 base, leaving 22 bases between the germline ends. This CDR3 spans 19 amino acids. The CDR3 DNA sequence: TGTGCCAGCAGCTTAGTTCCCGCGCGGGGACGGTTAAAGAACACTGAAGCTTTCTTT. Its translation is CASSLVPARGRLKNTEAFF.

This clonotype has only a few counts. This chain connects TRBV7-2 to TRBJ2-1; the D gene is possibly TRBD1 (6 bases). Trimming stripped 4 bases from V and 5 bases from J, with 21 bases between. The germline V gene has CDR1 SGHTA and CDR2 FQGNSA. The CDR3 has 17 residues. The CDR3 region is CASSSRSPGQGNNEQFF. In DNA, the CDR3 is TGTGCCAGCAGCTCAAGGAGCCCTGGGCAGGGGAACAATGAGCAGTTCTTC. Looking up the rest from reference TRBV7-2 and TRBJ2-1 gives the full variable domain: GAGVSQSPSNKVTEKGKDVELRCDPISGHTALYWYRQSLGQGLEFLIYFQGNSAPDKSGLPSDRFSAERTGGSVSTLTIQRTQQEDSAVYLCASSSRSPGQGNNEQFFGPGTRLTVL.

In its sample, this clonotype was seen many times. V and J are TRBV12-3 or TRBV12-4 and TRBJ2-5; D is unresolved. This CDR3 spans 13 amino acids. Trimming left V 7 bases short and J 5 bases short, with 14 bases between. CDR3 residues: CASMRSGRETQYF. The CDR3 DNA is TGTGCCAGCATGAGGTCTGGGCGGGAGACCCAGTACTTC.

The J gene is TRBJ2-7, the V gene TRBV6-5, with D unresolved. Germline CDR1 and CDR2: MNHEY and SVGAGI. V lost 8 bases and J lost 4, with 12 bases in between. This CDR3 region has 12 residues. The CDR3 here is CASVDVPYEQYF. DNA of the CDR3: TGTGCCAGCGTGGACGTTCCTTACGAGCAGTACTTC.

This clonotype was seen only a few times. The rearrangement links TRBV4-1 to TRBJ2-3, with D perhaps being TRBD1 or TRBD2 (6 bases each). CDR3 length: 15 amino acids. The V end was cut by 0 bases, the J end by 6 bases, with 13 bases between. Germline CDR1 reads MGHRA; CDR2 reads YSYEKL. Here the CDR3 DNA reads TGCGCCAGCAGCCAAGAAGGGGGGTCCGCGGATACGCAGTATTTT. The encoded protein is CASSQEGGSADTQYF.

This clonotype turned up a few times. The V and J genes are TRBV7-2 and TRBJ1-5, with D perhaps TRBD1 (5 bases). Germline-derived CDR1 and CDR2 are SGHTA and FQGNSA. Trimming removed 5 bases from V and 3 bases from J, with 14 bases in between. The CDR3 extends over 15 amino acids. The CDR3 here is CASSPNGAANQPQHF. In nucleotides, the CDR3 is TGTGCCAGCAGCCCCAACGGGGCAGCCAATCAGCCCCAGCATTTT.

The chain combines TRBV6-5 with TRBJ2-3, with TRBD2 matching 12 bases. This CDR3 is built from 18 residues. The V gene end was trimmed by 5 bases and the J gene end by 5 bases; junction bases not matched to a gene: 14. Germline V CDR1 and CDR2: MNHEY, SVGAGI. The CDR3 coding sequence is TGTGCCAGCAGTAACACCGTCCTAGCGGGGGGGGCCCAAGATACGCAGTATTTT. It encodes CASSNTVLAGGAQDTQYF.

This clonotype came up many times. V usage is TRBV5-1 and J usage is TRBJ2-5, with 9 bases identical to TRBD2. Germline lookup yields CDR1 SGHRS and CDR2 YFSETQ. J lost 3 bases, V lost 4 bases, and 7 bases had no gene match. The CDR3 length is 15 residues. Here the CDR3 reads CASSPPVAGEETQYF. The CDR3 bases are TGCGCCAGCAGCCCCCCCGTAGCGGGGGAAGAGACCCAGTACTTC.

The gene calls are TRBV14 and TRBJ2-2; D remains unclear. Germline assignment: CDR1 SGHDN and CDR2 FVKESK. Trimming took off 4 bases at V and 5 bases at J, with 8 bases between the two ends. The CDR3 runs to 13 residues. CDR3 DNA: TGTGCCAGCAGCCCAAAAAGGACCGGGGAGCTGTTTTTT. Residues: CASSPKRTGELFF.

This clonotype was detected many times. The chain employs TRBV7-2 and TRBJ2-3; TRBD2 aligns across 9 bases. The V and J ends lost 2 bases and 1 base, in that order; junction bases with no gene match: 1. Per germline, CDR1 SGHTA and CDR2 FQGNSA. This CDR3 region has 15 residues. The CDR3 is CASSLRTSGTDTQYF. CDR3 bases: TGTGCCAGCAGCTTACGGACTAGCGGCACAGATACGCAGTATTTT.

The chain joins TRBV20-1 to TRBJ1-1; D not certain. Germline-derived CDR1 and CDR2 are DFQATT and SNEGSKA (reference sequence). Trimming cost V 3 bases and J 2 bases, with 10 bases left between them. The CDR3 has 13 residues. The CDR3 nucleotides read TGCAGTGCTAGTGTCGAGTATAACACTGAAGCTTTCTTT. Its translation: CSASVEYNTEAFF.

This clonotype came up a few times. The chain uses TRBV25-1 and TRBJ1-5, with D unresolved. CDR3 length: 14 amino acids. Trimming stripped 0 bases from V and 1 base from J, with 4 bases between. The germline CDR1 and CDR2 sequences are MGHDK and SYGVNS. CDR3: CASSEYRSNQPQHF. The CDR3 DNA follows: TGTGCCAGCAGTGAATATAGGAGCAATCAGCCCCAGCATTTT.

The V gene is TRBV28, the J gene TRBJ2-3; D perhaps matches TRBD1 (5 bases). V was pared by 8 bases and J by 0 bases, with 15 bases between. The CDR3 is 15 amino acids. CDR1 is MDHEN and CDR2 is SYDVKM in the germline V gene. CDR3 sequence: CASSMGLSSTDTQYF. The CDR3, as DNA: TGTGCCAGCTCTATGGGGCTTTCTAGCACAGATACGCAGTATTTT.

The J gene is TRBJ2-5, the V gene TRBV30; 8 bases are shared with TRBD2. CDR1 is GTSNPN, CDR2 SVGIG, per germline (reference sequence). The CDR3 consists of 15 residues. Trimming removed 2 bases from V and 4 bases from J; junction bases left unmatched: 9. CDR3 bases: TGTGCCTGGAGTCCGAGAGGCGGGGGGCTAGAGACCCAGTACTTC. This translates into CAWSPRGGGLETQYF.

In its sample, this clonotype was seen a few times. The chain employs TRBV7-3 and TRBJ2-2, with 7 bases that match TRBD2. The germline gives CDR1 SGHTA, CDR2 FQGTGA. Germline trimming cut 5 bases from V and 3 bases from J; bases unmatched to any gene: 3. The CDR3 runs to 14 residues. As DNA, the CDR3 is TGTGCCAGCAGCCCGGGGGGTTACACCGGGGAGCTGTTTTTT. Protein sequence: CASSPGGYTGELFF.

V usage is TRBV5-4 and J usage is TRBJ1-2; D uncertain. V lost 0 bases, J lost 3 bases, and 12 bases lay in between. The CDR3 runs to 15 residues. The germline gives CDR1 SGHNT, CDR2 YYREEE (reference sequence). CDR3 sequence (DNA): TGTGCCAGCAGCTTGGCCACGACCATATACTATGGCTACACCTTC. This translates into CASSLATTIYYGYTF.